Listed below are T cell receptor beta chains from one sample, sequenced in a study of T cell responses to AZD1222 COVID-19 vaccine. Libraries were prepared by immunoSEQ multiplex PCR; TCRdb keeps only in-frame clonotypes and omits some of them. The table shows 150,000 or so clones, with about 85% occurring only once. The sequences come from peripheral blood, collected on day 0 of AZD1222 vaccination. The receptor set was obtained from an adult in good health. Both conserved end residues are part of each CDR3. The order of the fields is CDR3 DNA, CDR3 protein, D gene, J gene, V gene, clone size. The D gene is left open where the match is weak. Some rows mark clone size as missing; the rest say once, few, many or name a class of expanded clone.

TGCAGCGTTGAGGCAGGGACCTCCTACGAGCAGTACTTC | CSVEAGTSYEQYF | . | TRBJ2-7 | TRBV29-1 | .
TGTGCCAGCAGCCCGGGACAGGGATCACAGCCCCAGCATTTT | CASSPGQGSQPQHF | TRBD1 | TRBJ1-5 | TRBV5-8 | .
TGTGCCAGCAGTGAATTCCTTTTTGAGGGAGCTTTCTTT | CASSEFLFEGAFF | . | TRBJ1-1 | TRBV6-1 | .
TGTGCCAGCAGCCAAGAGCGGGGGGTCATCAATGAGCAGTTCTTC | CASSQERGVINEQFF | TRBD2 | TRBJ2-1 | TRBV7-9 | .
TGCGCCAGCAGCTTGGGTTTCGGGCAGGGGAACTACGAGCAGTACTTC | CASSLGFGQGNYEQYF | . | TRBJ2-7 | TRBV5-1 | .
TGTGCCAGCAGCGTCTCGAGCTCCTACAATGAGCAGTTCTTC | CASSVSSSYNEQFF | . | TRBJ2-1 | TRBV7-2 | .
TGTGCCAGCAGCTTACCCAACGTTGCGCGGTCGAACTATGGCTACACCTTC | CASSLPNVARSNYGYTF | . | TRBJ1-2 | TRBV7-9 | .
TGTGCCATTTCAGGGGACTTAGGCAATCAGCCCCAGCATTTT | CAISGDLGNQPQHF | . | TRBJ1-5 | TRBV2 | .
TGTGCCAGTAGTATAGGAGACAGGGGCTCTGGGGCCAACGTCCTGACTTTC | CASSIGDRGSGANVLTF | TRBD1 | TRBJ2-6 | TRBV19 | .
TGTGCCAGCAGTTTCCGGGGGGTTGATAGCAATCAGCCCCAGCATTTT | CASSFRGVDSNQPQHF | . | TRBJ1-5 | TRBV27 | .
TGTGCCAGTAGCGTTACAGGGGGCGGTGGCACAGATACGCAGTATTTT | CASSVTGGGGTDTQYF | TRBD1 | TRBJ2-3 | TRBV19 | .
TGTGCCAGCAGTGACAAGCAGACACTCTCTGAAGCTTTCTTT | CASSDKQTLSEAFF | . | TRBJ1-1 | TRBV6-1 | .
TGTGCCAGCAGCGTCTCTGAGTACACTGAAGCTTTCTTT | CASSVSEYTEAFF | . | TRBJ1-1 | TRBV9 | .
TGTGCCAGCAGCCCGGGGACAGGAGTTGTTTATGGCTACACCTTC | CASSPGTGVVYGYTF | TRBD1 | TRBJ1-2 | TRBV9 | .
TGTGCCAGCAGCCGAATGGACGGGAATGAAGCTTTCTTT | CASSRMDGNEAFF | . | TRBJ1-1 | TRBV6-5 | .
TGCGCCAGCAGCCAAGATCTGGCAGCCTATGAAAAACTGTTTTTT | CASSQDLAAYEKLFF | . | TRBJ1-4 | TRBV4-3 | .
TGTGCCAGCAGCTTATCCAGGGGAAGAACAGATACGCAGTATTTT | CASSLSRGRTDTQYF | . | TRBJ2-3 | TRBV7-2 | .
TGTGCCAGCAGTGAAGTGGGGGGGGCCACCGAGCAGTACTTC | CASSEVGGATEQYF | . | TRBJ2-7 | TRBV6-1 | .
TGCGCCAGCAGCTTTAGCGGGGGGAACACCGGGGAGCTGTTTTTT | CASSFSGGNTGELFF | TRBD2 | TRBJ2-2 | TRBV5-1 | .
TGTGCCAGTAGTACCAGACAGGGGGGCACAGATACGCAGTATTTT | CASSTRQGGTDTQYF | TRBD1 | TRBJ2-3 | TRBV19 | .
TGCGCCAGCAGCTCCGGACAGTTCGCTGAAGCTTTCTTT | CASSSGQFAEAFF | . | TRBJ1-1 | TRBV5-1 | .
TGTGCCAGCAATACCCACTCTGGAAACACCATATATTTT | CASNTHSGNTIYF | . | TRBJ1-3 | TRBV2 | .
TGTGCCAGCAGCTGGGACGATGACACCGGGGAGCTGTTTTTT | CASSWDDDTGELFF | . | TRBJ2-2 | TRBV7-2 | .
TGTGCTAGCAGCTTAAATATGGCCTTGGGGTCAGAGACCCAGTACTTC | CASSLNMALGSETQYF | . | TRBJ2-5 | TRBV7-7 | .
TGTGCCAGCAGAGCTTCGACTCTCGCCACTGAAGCTTTCTTT | CASRASTLATEAFF | . | TRBJ1-1 | TRBV2 | .
TGTGCCAGCAGTTTTCCCAATGGGGAGCTGTTTTTT | CASSFPNGELFF | . | TRBJ2-2 | TRBV27 | .
TGTGCCAGCAGCGTAGCTGGGACAGGGGATCTCTCTGGAAACACCATATATTTT | CASSVAGTGDLSGNTIYF | TRBD1 | TRBJ1-3 | TRBV9 | .
TGTGCCAGCAGCTTGGGGGGTCACTCTGGAAACACCATATATTTT | CASSLGGHSGNTIYF | . | TRBJ1-3 | TRBV5-4 | .
TGTGCCAGCAGCCCGGGTCAGCAACACTACAATGAGCAGTTCTTC | CASSPGQQHYNEQFF | . | TRBJ2-1 | TRBV9 | .
TGTGCCAGCAGCTTACGGGACGGCTATGGCTACACCTTC | CASSLRDGYGYTF | . | TRBJ1-2 | TRBV7-9 | .
TGCGCCAGCAGTCCTTCGGGGGCCTACGAGCAGTACTTC | CASSPSGAYEQYF | . | TRBJ2-7 | TRBV10-1 | .
TGTGCCAGCAGCCAGATTTCTAACTATGGCTACACCTTC | CASSQISNYGYTF | . | TRBJ1-2 | TRBV14 | .
TGTGCCAGCAGCCAAGTGGCTAGCGGGGGTCGGGGTACGCAGTATTTT | CASSQVASGGRGTQYF | TRBD2 | TRBJ2-3 | TRBV3-1/TRBV3-2 | .
TGTGCCAGCAGGGGACAGGGTGGTTCACCCCTCCACTTT | CASRGQGGSPLHF | TRBD1 | TRBJ1-6 | TRBV2 | .
TGTGCCAGCAGCTTAGTAACAGATTCCTACGAGCAGTACTTC | CASSLVTDSYEQYF | . | TRBJ2-7 | TRBV7-8 | .
TGCGCCAGCGCCCGGGGTCCTAATGAAAAACTGTTTTTT | CASARGPNEKLFF | . | TRBJ1-4 | TRBV4-3 | .
TGCGCCAGCAGCGATAGGACAGGGGTCAATTCACCCCTCCACTTT | CASSDRTGVNSPLHF | TRBD1 | TRBJ1-6 | TRBV5-1 | .
TGTGCCAGCAGTACAAACCAGGGGGCAGATACGCAGTATTTT | CASSTNQGADTQYF | TRBD1 | TRBJ2-3 | TRBV28 | .
TGCGCCAGCAGCTTGTTAGCTCCCCAAAATTCACCCCTCCACTTT | CASSLLAPQNSPLHF | . | TRBJ1-6 | TRBV5-1 | .
TGCGCCAGCGGAGCCGACCTGACTCCAGGGGATACGCAGTATTTT | CASGADLTPGDTQYF | . | TRBJ2-3 | TRBV5-1 | .
TGCAGCGCCCAACAGGGGGCCACTGAAGCTTTCTTT | CSAQQGATEAFF | TRBD1 | TRBJ1-1 | TRBV29-1 | .
TGCGCCAGCACCCAATTATTTGGGGAGAACTACGAGCAGTACTTC | CASTQLFGENYEQYF | . | TRBJ2-7 | TRBV5-1 | .
TGTGCCAGCTCACCACAAGGCGCGGGCAGCTACAATGAGCAGTTCTTC | CASSPQGAGSYNEQFF | . | TRBJ2-1 | TRBV18 | .
TGTGCCAGCAGCCGCCTCGGGGGTCGGGAGACCCAGTACTTC | CASSRLGGRETQYF | . | TRBJ2-5 | TRBV5-4 | .
TGTGCCAGCAGCTTGGGGCCGATATATGGCTACACCTTC | CASSLGPIYGYTF | . | TRBJ1-2 | TRBV5-5 | .
TGTGCCAGCACTAGACGGAGGCAGCCCCAGCATTTT | CASTRRRQPQHF | . | TRBJ1-5 | TRBV6-4 | .
TGTGCCAGCAGCTTAAGGGGACAGGACAACTATGGCTACACCTTC | CASSLRGQDNYGYTF | TRBD1 | TRBJ1-2 | TRBV7-3 | .
TGCGCCAGCAGCCACGGACAAAGCACAGATACGCAGTATTTT | CASSHGQSTDTQYF | . | TRBJ2-3 | TRBV4-3 | .
TGTGCCAGTAGTCCAGACGGGTCCAGGGCCCGGACTGAAGCTTTCTTT | CASSPDGSRARTEAFF | . | TRBJ1-1 | TRBV19 | .
TGTGCCAGCAGCCATCTCAATGAGCAGTTCTTC | CASSHLNEQFF | . | TRBJ2-1 | TRBV3-1/TRBV3-2 | once
TGTGCCAGCAGCCAGACTAGGGAGACCCAGTACTTC | CASSQTRETQYF | . | TRBJ2-5 | TRBV6-2/TRBV6-3 | .
TGTGCCAGCTCACCACAGTCCCGCTACGAGCAGTACTTC | CASSPQSRYEQYF | . | TRBJ2-7 | TRBV18 | once
TGTGCCAGCAGCGTAACTGGGGGGAGCGAAAAACTGTTTTTT | CASSVTGGSEKLFF | . | TRBJ1-4 | TRBV9 | once
TGCAGTGCAAGTCAGGGGGGCAGCGGCACTGAAGCTTTCTTT | CSASQGGSGTEAFF | TRBD1 | TRBJ1-1 | TRBV20-1 | .
TGCGCCAGCAGTGACCCCGGGACAACTAATGAAAAACTGTTTTTT | CASSDPGTTNEKLFF | . | TRBJ1-4 | TRBV10-2 | .
TGCGCCAGCAGCTTGGCAGGGGCCACTAACTATGGCTACACCTTC | CASSLAGATNYGYTF | . | TRBJ1-2 | TRBV5-1 | .
TGTGCCAGCAGCCGCCGGGACACTTTGTCCGAGCAGTACTTC | CASSRRDTLSEQYF | . | TRBJ2-7 | TRBV3-1/TRBV3-2 | .